The T cell receptor (beta chain) described here comes from a study of blood T cells in healthy people across ages. This clonotype was seen only a few times. Combining a sample-barcoded 5' primer with a J-beta primer mix, a second PCR ran for roughly 7 to 12 cycles. TCRdb reanalysed the 5' RACE reads using MiXCR and keeps one entry per CDR3 protein. The sample contains about 680,000 distinct CDR3 sequences, around 49% of which appear only once. This CDR3 contains 16 residues. Trimming cost V 2 bases and J 3 bases; bases outside gene matches: 8. Germline-derived CDR1 and CDR2 are SGHTA and FQGNSA. The sequence was obtained from a woman aged 55 to 70 in good health. Sequenced material: blood. The V and J genes are TRBV7-2 and TRBJ2-7, with 9 bases identical to TRBD2. The CDR3 spells CASSLYETSGGYEQYF. The CDR3 DNA sequence: TGTGCCAGCAGCTTATATGAGACTAGCGGAGGCTACGAGCAGTACTTC. Using reference TRBV7-2 and TRBJ2-7 for the parts outside the CDR3, the full variable domain is GAGVSQSPSNKVTEKGKDVELRCDPISGHTALYWYRQSLGQGLEFLIYFQGNSAPDKSGLPSDRFSAERTGGSVSTLTIQRTQQEDSAVYLCASSLYETSGGYEQYFGPGTRLTVT.